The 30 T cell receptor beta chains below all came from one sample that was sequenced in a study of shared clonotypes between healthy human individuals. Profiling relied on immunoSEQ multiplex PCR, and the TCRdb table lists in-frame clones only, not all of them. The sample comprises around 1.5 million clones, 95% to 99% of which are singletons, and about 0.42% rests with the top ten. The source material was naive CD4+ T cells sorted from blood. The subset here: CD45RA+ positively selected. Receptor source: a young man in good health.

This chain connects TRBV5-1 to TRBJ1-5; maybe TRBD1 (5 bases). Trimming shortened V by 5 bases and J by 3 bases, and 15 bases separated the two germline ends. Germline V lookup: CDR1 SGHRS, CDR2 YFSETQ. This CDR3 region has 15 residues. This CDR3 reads CASSNGDSYNQPQHF. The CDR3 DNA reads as TGCGCCAGCAGTAACGGAGACAGCTACAATCAGCCCCAGCATTTT.

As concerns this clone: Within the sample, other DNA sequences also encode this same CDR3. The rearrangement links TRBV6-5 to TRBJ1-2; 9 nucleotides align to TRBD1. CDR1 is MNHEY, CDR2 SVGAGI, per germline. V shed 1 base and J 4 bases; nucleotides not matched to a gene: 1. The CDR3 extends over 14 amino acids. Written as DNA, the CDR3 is TGTGCCAGCAGTTACTTGGGACAGGGCTATGGCTACACCTTC. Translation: CASSYLGQGYGYTF.

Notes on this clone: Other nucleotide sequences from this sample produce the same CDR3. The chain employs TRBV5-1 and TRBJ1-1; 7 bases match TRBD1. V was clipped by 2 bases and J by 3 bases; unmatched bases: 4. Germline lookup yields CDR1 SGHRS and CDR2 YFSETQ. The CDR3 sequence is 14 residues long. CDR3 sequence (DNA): TGCGCCAGCAGCTTAGGGGGCCGCGACACTGAAGCTTTCTTT. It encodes CASSLGGRDTEAFF. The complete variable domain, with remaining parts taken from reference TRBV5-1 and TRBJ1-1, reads KAGVTQTPRYLIKTRGQQVTLSCSPISGHRSVSWYQQTPGQGLQFLFEYFSETQRNKGNFPGRFSGRQFSNSRSEMNVSTLELGDSALYLCASSLGGRDTEAFFGQGTRLTVV.

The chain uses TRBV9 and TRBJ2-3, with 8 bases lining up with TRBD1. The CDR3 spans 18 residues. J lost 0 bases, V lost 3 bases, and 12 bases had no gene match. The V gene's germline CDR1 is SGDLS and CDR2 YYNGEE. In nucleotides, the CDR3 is TGTGCCAGCAGCGCCTGGACAGGGCCACCCCTTAGCACAGATACGCAGTATTTT. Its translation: CASSAWTGPPLSTDTQYF.

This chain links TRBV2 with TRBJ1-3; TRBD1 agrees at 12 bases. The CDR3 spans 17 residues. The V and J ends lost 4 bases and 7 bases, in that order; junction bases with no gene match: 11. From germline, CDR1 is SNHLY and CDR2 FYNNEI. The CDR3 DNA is TGTGCCAGCAGTGTGCGCGCCGGGACAGGGGGCATTAACACCATATATTTT. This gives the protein CASSVRAGTGGINTIYF.

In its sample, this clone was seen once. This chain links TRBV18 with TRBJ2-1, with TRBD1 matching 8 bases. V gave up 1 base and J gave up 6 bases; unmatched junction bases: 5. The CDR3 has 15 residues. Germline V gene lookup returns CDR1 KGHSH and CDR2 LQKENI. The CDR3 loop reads CASSPRQGRTNEQFF. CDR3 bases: TGTGCCAGCTCACCACGACAGGGGCGAACCAATGAGCAGTTCTTC.

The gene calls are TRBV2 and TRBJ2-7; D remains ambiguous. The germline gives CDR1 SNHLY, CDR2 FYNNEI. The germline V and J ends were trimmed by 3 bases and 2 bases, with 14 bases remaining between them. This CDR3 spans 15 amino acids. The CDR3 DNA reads TGTGCCAGCAGTGAGGGCCTCACCACCCCCTACGAGCAGTACTTC. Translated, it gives CASSEGLTTPYEQYF.

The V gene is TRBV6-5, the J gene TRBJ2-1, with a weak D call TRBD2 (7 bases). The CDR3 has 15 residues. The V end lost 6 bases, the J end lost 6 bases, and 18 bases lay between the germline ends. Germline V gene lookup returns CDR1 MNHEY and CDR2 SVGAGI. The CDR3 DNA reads TGTGCCAGCAGCTCTTCGACTAGCAGGGGCAATGAGCAGTTCTTC. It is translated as CASSSSTSRGNEQFF.

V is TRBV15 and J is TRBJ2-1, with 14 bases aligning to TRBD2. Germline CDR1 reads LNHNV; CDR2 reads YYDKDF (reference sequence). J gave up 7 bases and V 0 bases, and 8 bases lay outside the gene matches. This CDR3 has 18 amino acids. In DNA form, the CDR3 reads TGTGCCACCAGCAGAGATAAGACTAGCGGGAGGGTGGGGAATGAGCAGTTCTTC. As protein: CATSRDKTSGRVGNEQFF.

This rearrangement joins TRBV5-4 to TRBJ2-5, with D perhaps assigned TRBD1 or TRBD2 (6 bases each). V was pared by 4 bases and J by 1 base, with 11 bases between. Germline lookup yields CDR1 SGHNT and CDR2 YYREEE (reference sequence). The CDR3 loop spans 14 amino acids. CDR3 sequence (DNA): TGTGCCAGCAGCCGGGGGCAGAGCCAAGAGACCCAGTACTTC. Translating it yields CASSRGQSQETQYF.

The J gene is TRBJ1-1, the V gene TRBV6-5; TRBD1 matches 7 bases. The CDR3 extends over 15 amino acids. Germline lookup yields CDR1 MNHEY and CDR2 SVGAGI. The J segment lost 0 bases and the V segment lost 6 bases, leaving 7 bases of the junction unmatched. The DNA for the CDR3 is TGTGCCAGCAGATCAAGACAGGGAGTGAACACTGAAGCTTTCTTT. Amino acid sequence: CASRSRQGVNTEAFF.

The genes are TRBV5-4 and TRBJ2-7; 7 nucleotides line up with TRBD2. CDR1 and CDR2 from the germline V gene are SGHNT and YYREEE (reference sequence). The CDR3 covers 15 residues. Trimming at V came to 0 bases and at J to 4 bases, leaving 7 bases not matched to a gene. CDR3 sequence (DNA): TGTGCCAGCAGCTTGGCGGCGGGAGATGTTTACGAGCAGTACTTC. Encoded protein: CASSLAAGDVYEQYF.

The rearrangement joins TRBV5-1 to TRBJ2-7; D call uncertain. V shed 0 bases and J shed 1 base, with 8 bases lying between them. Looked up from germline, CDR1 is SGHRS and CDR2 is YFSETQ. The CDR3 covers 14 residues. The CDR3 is CASSLDVKSYEQYF. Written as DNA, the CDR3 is TGCGCCAGCAGCTTGGATGTCAAGTCCTACGAGCAGTACTTC.

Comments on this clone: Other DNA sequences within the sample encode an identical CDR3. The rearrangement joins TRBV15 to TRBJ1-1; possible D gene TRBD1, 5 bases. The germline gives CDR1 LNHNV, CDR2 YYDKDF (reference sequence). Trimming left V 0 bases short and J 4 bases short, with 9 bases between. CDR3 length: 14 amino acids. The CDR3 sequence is CATSRDRGSTEAFF. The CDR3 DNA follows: TGTGCCACCAGCAGAGATCGGGGCAGCACTGAAGCTTTCTTT.

CDR3 region: CASTPTGTVLYDQPQHF. The CDR3 DNA reads TGTGCCAGCACGCCGACCGGGACAGTCTTATATGATCAGCCCCAGCATTTT. The genes are TRBV27 and TRBJ1-5; 7 bases are a match to TRBD1. This CDR3 region has 17 residues. Per germline, CDR1 MNHEY and CDR2 SMNVEV (reference sequence). Germline trimming cut 7 bases from V and 5 bases from J; bases unmatched to any gene: 17.

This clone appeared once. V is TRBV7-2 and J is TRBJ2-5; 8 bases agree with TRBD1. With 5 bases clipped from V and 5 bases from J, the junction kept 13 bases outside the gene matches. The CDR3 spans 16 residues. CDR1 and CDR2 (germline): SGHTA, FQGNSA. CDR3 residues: CASSRWDRPPGETQYF. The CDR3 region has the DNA TGTGCCAGCAGCCGGTGGGACAGGCCTCCGGGGGAGACCCAGTACTTC.

The CDR3: CASSTRDPLNEQFF. Here the CDR3 DNA reads TGCGCCAGCAGCACACGGGACCCCCTGAATGAGCAGTTCTTC. The V gene is TRBV5-1, the J gene TRBJ2-1, with D possibly being TRBD1 or TRBD2 (5 bases each). V lost 4 bases and J 7 bases, leaving 15 bases between the germline ends. The CDR3 extends over 14 amino acids. Germline CDR1 and CDR2: SGHRS and YFSETQ.

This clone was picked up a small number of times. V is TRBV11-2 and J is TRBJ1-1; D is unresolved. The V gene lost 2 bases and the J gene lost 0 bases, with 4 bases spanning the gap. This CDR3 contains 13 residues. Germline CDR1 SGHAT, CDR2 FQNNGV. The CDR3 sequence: CASSLRLNTEAFF. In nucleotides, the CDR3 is TGTGCCAGCAGCTTAAGGTTGAACACTGAAGCTTTCTTT.

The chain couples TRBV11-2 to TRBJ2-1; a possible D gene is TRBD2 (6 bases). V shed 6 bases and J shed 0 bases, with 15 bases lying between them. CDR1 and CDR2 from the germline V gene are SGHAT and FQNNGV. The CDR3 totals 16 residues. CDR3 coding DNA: TGTGCCAGCAGAGGTGGTGGACTAAGCTCCTACAATGAGCAGTTCTTC. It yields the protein CASRGGGLSSYNEQFF.

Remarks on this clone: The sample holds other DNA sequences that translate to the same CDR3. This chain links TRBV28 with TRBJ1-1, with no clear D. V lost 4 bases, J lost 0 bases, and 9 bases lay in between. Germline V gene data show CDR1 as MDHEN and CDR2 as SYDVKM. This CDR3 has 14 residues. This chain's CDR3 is CASSSDRVNTEAFF. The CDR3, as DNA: TGTGCCAGCAGTTCGGACCGAGTGAACACTGAAGCTTTCTTT.

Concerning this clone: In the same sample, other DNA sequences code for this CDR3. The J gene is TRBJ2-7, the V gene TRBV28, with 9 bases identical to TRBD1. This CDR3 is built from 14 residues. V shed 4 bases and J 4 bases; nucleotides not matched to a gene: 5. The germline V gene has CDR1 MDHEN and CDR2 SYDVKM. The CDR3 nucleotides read TGTGCCAGCAGTTCCGGGACAGGGATTTACGAGCAGTACTTC. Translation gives CASSSGTGIYEQYF.

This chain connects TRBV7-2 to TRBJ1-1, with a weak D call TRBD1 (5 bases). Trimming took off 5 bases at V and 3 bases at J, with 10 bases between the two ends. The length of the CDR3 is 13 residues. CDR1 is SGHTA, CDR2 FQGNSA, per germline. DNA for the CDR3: TGTGCCAGCAGCCTAGGGACGGACACTGAAGCTTTCTTT. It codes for CASSLGTDTEAFF.

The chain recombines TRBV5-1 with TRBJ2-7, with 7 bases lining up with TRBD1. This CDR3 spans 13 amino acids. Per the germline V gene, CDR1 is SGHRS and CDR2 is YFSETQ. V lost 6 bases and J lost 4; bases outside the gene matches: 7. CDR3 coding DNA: TGCGCCAGCACCCAACAGGGGTCTTACGAGCAGTACTTC. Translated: CASTQQGSYEQYF.

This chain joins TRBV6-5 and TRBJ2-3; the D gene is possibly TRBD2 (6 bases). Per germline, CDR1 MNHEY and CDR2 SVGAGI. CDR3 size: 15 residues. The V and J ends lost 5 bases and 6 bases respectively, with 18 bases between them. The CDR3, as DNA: TGTGCCAGCAGTCCCCTGGCGGGGAGCAAGGATACGCAGTATTTT. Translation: CASSPLAGSKDTQYF.

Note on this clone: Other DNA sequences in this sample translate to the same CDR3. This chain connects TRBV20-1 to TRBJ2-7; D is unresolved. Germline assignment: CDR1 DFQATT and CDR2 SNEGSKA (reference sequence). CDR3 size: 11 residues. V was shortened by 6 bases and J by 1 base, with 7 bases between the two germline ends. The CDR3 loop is CSAGWSYEQYF. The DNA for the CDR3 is TGCAGTGCGGGCTGGTCCTACGAGCAGTACTTC.

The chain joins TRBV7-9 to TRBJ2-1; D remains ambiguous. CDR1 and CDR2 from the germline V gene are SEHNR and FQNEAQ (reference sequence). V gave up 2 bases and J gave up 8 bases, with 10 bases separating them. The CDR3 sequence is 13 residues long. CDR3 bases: TGTGCCAGCAGCTTATCAGTTCCCCATGAGCAGTTCTTC. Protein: CASSLSVPHEQFF.

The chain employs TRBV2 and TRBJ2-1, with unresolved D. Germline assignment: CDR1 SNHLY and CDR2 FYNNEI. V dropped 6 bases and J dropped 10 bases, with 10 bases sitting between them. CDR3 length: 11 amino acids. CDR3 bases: TGTGCCAGCAGCGCCAAGACAGAGCAGTTCTTC. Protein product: CASSAKTEQFF.

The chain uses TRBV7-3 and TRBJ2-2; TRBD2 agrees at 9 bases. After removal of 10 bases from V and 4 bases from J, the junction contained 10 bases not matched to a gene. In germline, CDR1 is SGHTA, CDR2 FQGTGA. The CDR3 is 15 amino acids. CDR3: CATRPAGGPTGELFF. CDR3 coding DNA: TGTGCCACCCGCCCTGCGGGAGGGCCCACCGGGGAGCTGTTTTTT.

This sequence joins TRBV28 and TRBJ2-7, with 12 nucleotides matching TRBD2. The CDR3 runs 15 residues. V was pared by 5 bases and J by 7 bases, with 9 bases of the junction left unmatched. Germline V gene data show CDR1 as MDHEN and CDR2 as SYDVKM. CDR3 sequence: CASSTPSGRASEQYF. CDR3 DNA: TGTGCCAGCAGTACGCCTAGCGGGAGGGCGAGTGAGCAGTACTTC. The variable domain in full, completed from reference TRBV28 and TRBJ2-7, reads DVKVTQSSRYLVKRTGEKVFLECVQDMDHENMFWYRQDPGLGLRLIYFSYDVKMKEKGDIPEGYSVSREKKERFSLILESASTNQTSMYLCASSTPSGRASEQYFGPGTRLTVT.

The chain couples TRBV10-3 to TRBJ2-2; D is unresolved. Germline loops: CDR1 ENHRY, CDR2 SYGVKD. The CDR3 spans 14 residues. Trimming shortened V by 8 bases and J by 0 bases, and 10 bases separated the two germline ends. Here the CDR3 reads CAILGVANTGELFF. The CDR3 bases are TGTGCCATCCTCGGCGTCGCGAACACCGGGGAGCTGTTTTTT.